These T cell receptor beta chains were read from a single sample in a study of blood T cells in healthy people across ages. TCRdb reprocessed the 5' RACE reads via MiXCR and lists one record per CDR3 protein. The sample carries 2 million or so distinct CDR3 sequences, less than 50% recorded once. Sequenced input: blood. These receptors were taken from a woman aged 40 to 50 in good health. Each CDR3 is given with its conserved first and last residue. D genes are given only for firm matches. Clone size is shown for a subset of rows, as once, few, many or a class of expanded clone.

>.|.|TRBJ1-5|TRBV6-1
CASSEWDPSNQPQHF
TGTGCCAGCAGTGAATGGGACCCTAGCAATCAGCCCCAGCATTTT
>TRBD1|.|TRBJ2-5|TRBV6-2/TRBV6-3
CASTDRVFQETQYF
TGTGCCAGCACCGACAGGGTCTTTCAAGAGACCCAGTACTTC
>.|.|TRBJ1-5|TRBV6-2/TRBV6-3
CASSSHSRGLGNQPQHF
TGTGCCAGCAGTTCCCATTCCCGGGGGCTGGGAAATCAGCCCCAGCATTTT
>.|.|TRBJ2-1|TRBV4-2
CASSQDPGEGYNEQFF
TGTGCCAGCAGCCAAGATCCCGGGGAAGGATACAATGAGCAGTTCTTC
>.|few|TRBJ2-1|TRBV5-1
CASSLSAGSYYNEQFF
TGCGCCAGCAGCTTGAGTGCAGGATCCTACTACAATGAGCAGTTCTTC
>.|.|TRBJ1-5|TRBV2
CASSGQYNQPQHF
TGTGCCAGCAGTGGACAGTACAATCAGCCCCAGCATTTT
>.|.|TRBJ2-1|TRBV7-9
CASSVDPRHEQFF
TGTGCCAGCAGCGTAGATCCGCGTCATGAGCAGTTCTTC
>TRBD1|once|TRBJ2-1|TRBV28
CANSFVGGGEQFF
TGTGCCAACAGTTTCGTAGGGGGCGGTGAGCAGTTCTTC
>TRBD1|few|TRBJ2-5|TRBV9
CASSPRGLLQETQYF
TGTGCCAGCAGCCCTAGGGGGCTGCTCCAAGAGACCCAGTACTTC
>.|few|TRBJ2-1|TRBV2
CASSAGMSRQFF
TGTGCCAGCAGTGCCGGTATGAGTCGACAGTTCTTC